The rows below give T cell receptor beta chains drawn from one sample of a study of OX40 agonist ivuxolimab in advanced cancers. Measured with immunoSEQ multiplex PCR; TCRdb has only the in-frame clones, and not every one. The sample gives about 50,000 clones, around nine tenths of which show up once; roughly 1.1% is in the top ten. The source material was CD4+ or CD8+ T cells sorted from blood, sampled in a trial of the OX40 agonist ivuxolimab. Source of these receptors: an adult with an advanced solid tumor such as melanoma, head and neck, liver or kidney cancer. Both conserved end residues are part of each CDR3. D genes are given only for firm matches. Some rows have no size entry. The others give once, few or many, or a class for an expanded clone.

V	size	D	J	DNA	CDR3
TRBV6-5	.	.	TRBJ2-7	TGTGCCAGCAGTTACTCCGTTTTTGGGGGGTACGAGCAGTACTTC	CASSYSVFGGYEQYF
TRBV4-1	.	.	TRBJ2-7	TGCGCCAGCAGCCAAGATGTTGGGTACGAGCAGTACTTC	CASSQDVGYEQYF
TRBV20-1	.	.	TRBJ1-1	TGCAGTGCTCTAAGACAGGCTGAAGCTTTCTTT	CSALRQAEAFF
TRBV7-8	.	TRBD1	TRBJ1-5	TGTGCCAGCAGCCCGAACAGGGGGGGTCAGCCCCAGCATTTT	CASSPNRGGQPQHF
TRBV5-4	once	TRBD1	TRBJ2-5	TGTGCCAGCAGCTCCCGGGACAGGGGACAAGAGACCCAGTACTTC	CASSSRDRGQETQYF
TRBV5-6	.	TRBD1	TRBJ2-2	TGTGCCAGCAGCCCTGCCGCACCGGGACAGGGTCATATCGGGGAGCTGTTTTTT	CASSPAAPGQGHIGELFF
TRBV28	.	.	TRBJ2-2	TGTGCCAGCAGTTTATCGGCAGGGGTATCCGGGGAGCTGTTTTTT	CASSLSAGVSGELFF
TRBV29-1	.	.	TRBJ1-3	TGCAGCGTCCTGGCCAACTCTGGAAACACCATATATTTT	CSVLANSGNTIYF
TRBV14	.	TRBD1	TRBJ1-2	TGTGCCAGCAGCCAAGACTCAGGGGGCCGGGGCTACACCTTC	CASSQDSGGRGYTF
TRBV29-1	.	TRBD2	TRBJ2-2	TGCAGCGCCGGAGCGGGAGTGGGTGCCGGGGAGCTGTTTTTT	CSAGAGVGAGELFF
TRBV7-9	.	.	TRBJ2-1	TGTGCCAGCAGCTTAGGACGTTCGGGGGCTGCGGGAGCATATAATGAGCAGTTCTTC	CASSLGRSGAAGAYNEQFF
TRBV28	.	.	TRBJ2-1	TGTGCCAGCAGTAAGGAGAGCTCCTACAATGAGCAGTTCTTC	CASSKESSYNEQFF
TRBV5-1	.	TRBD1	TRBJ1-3	TGCGCCAGCAGCTTTACAGGGGGCGGTGGAAACACCATATATTTT	CASSFTGGGGNTIYF
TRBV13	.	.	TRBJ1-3	TGTGCCAGCAGCTTGGTGGCGATCCGGAACACCATATATTTT	CASSLVAIRNTIYF
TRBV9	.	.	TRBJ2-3	TGTGCCAGCAGCGTAGTGGCGTCCGATACGCAGTATTTT	CASSVVASDTQYF
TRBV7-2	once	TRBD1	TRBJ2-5	TGTGCCAGCAGCTCTACCCTCGGGACAGGGGTTAGGAAGACCCAGTACTTC	CASSSTLGTGVRKTQYF
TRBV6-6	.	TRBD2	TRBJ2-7	TGTGCCAGCAAGGCGGGGGGACTAGCGGGCGAGCAGTACTTC	CASKAGGLAGEQYF
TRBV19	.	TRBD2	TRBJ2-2	TGTGCCAGTGCACGGGAGGGCAACACCGGGGAGCTGTTTTTT	CASAREGNTGELFF
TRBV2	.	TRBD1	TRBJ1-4	TGTGCCAGCAGAGACAGGGGGGGAGAAAAACTGTTTTTT	CASRDRGGEKLFF
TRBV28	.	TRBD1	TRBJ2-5	TGTGCCAGCAGTTTATTAGGACAGGGCGGAGAGACCCAGTACTTC	CASSLLGQGGETQYF
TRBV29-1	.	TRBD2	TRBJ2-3	TGCAGCTTTCTAGCGGGGAACACAGATACGCAGTATTTT	CSFLAGNTDTQYF
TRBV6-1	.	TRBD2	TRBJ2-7	TGTGCCAGCAGTGAAGTGGGCGGGAGGGCTGGCGAGCAGTACTTC	CASSEVGGRAGEQYF
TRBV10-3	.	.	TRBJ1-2	TGTGCCATCAGTGAACAGCAACCAGGGGCTTACGGCTACACCTTC	CAISEQQPGAYGYTF
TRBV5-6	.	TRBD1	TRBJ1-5	TGTGCCAGCAGCGCCGGGACAGGGGGATACAATCAGCCCCAGCATTTT	CASSAGTGGYNQPQHF
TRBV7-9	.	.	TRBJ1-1	TGTGCCAGCAGCTTAGTGGTTACAGGGAGCACTGAAGCTTTCTTT	CASSLVVTGSTEAFF
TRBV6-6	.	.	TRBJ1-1	TGTGCCAGCAGTTACGGGAGAACTGAAGCTTTCTTT	CASSYGRTEAFF
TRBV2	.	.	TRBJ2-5	TGTGCCAGCAAAGTACGGGAACAAGAGACCCAGTACTTC	CASKVREQETQYF
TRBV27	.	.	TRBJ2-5	TGTGCCAGCCGGGGAGATTTGACAGAAGAGACCCAGTACTTC	CASRGDLTEETQYF
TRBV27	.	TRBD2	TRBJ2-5	TGTGCCAGCAGTCTCCGAGGACTAGCGGGAGGTCCTGAGACCCAGTACTTC	CASSLRGLAGGPETQYF
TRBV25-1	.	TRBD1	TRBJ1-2	TGTGCCACCCGGGACAGCACTTTTAACTATGGCTACACCTTC	CATRDSTFNYGYTF
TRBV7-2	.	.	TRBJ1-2	TGTGCCAGCACCCCAACCCGGGACGTGTATGGCTACACCTTC	CASTPTRDVYGYTF
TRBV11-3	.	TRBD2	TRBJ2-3	TGTGCCAGCAGCTCCGGCGGGAGCGCAGATACGCAGTATTTT	CASSSGGSADTQYF
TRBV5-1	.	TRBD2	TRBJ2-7	TGCGCCAGCAGCCGCCTATTAGCGGGAGGGAAGAACGAGCAGTACTTC	CASSRLLAGGKNEQYF
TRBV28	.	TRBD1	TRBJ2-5	TGTGCCAGCAGGCAAACGACAGGGGGCGCGGGTCCCGCGGACTTC	CASRQTTGGAGPADF
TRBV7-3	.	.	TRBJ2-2	TGTGCCAGCAGCCCGCAGCGGCAGGGGACCGGGGAGCTGTTTTTT	CASSPQRQGTGELFF
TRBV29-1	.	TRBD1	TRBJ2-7	TGCAGCGTTGTTGGGACAGGGCGGTACGAGCAGTACTTC	CSVVGTGRYEQYF
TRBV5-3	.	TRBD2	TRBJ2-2	TGTGCCAGAAGCGTTAAGACTAGCGGGAGAATCACCGGGGAGCTGTTTTTT	CARSVKTSGRITGELFF
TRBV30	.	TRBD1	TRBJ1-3	TGTGCCTGGAGACCCACAGGGGGCAACACCATATATTTT	CAWRPTGGNTIYF
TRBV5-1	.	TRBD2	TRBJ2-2	TGCGCCAGCAGCCCGGATGGTCTAGCGGGAGCCACCGGGGAGCTGTTTTTT	CASSPDGLAGATGELFF
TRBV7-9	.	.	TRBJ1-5	TGTGCCAGCAGTTGGGGGCTTAATCAGCCCCAGCATTTT	CASSWGLNQPQHF
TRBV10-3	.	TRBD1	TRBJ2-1	TGTGCCATCAAGGGTACCGGGACAGGGGATCGCGAGCAGTTCTTC	CAIKGTGTGDREQFF
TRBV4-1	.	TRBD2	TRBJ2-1	TGCGCCAGCAGCCAAGGCGCTAGCGGAATCTCCTACAATGAGCAGTTCTTC	CASSQGASGISYNEQFF
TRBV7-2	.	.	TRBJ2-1	TGTGCCAGCAGCTTATTGGCAGGGAATCAGGATGAGCAGTTCTTC	CASSLLAGNQDEQFF
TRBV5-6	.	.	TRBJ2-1	TGTGCCAGCAGCTTAGTGGTGGATGAGCAGTTCTTC	CASSLVVDEQFF
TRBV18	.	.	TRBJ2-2	TGTGCCAGCTCACCAGACTCCCCTCCGGTGCGAGAGCTGTTTTTT	CASSPDSPPVRELFF
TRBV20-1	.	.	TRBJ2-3	TGCAGTGTTGCCAATACGCAGTATTTT	CSVANTQYF
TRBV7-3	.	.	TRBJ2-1	TGTGCCAGCAGCTCAACTCTAGCAGGTTACAATGAGCAGTTCTTC	CASSSTLAGYNEQFF
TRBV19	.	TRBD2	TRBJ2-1	TGTGCCAGTAGTCTGGCGGGAGGGCTAAGCTCCTACAATGAGCAGTTCTTC	CASSLAGGLSSYNEQFF
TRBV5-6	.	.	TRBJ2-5	TGTGCCAGCAGCTTTGGGGAGACCCAGTACTTC	CASSFGETQYF
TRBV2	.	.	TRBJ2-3	TGTGCCAGCAGACCCCTAGCGAGCACAGATACGCAGTATTTT	CASRPLASTDTQYF
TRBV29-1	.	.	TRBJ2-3	TGCAGCGTTGAGGTAGGGTTTGGCACAGATACGCAGTATTTT	CSVEVGFGTDTQYF